The source of this T cell receptor beta chain is a study of T cell responses to AZD1222 COVID-19 vaccine. The method was immunoSEQ multiplex PCR; TCRdb's version includes in-frame clones alone and lacks a portion of them. The sample contains fewer than 150,000 clones, 80% to 90% of which appear only once. The V and J ends lost 3 bases and 1 base respectively, with 6 bases between them. Germline CDR1 and CDR2: DFQATT and SNEGSKA (reference sequence). The CDR3 is 12 amino acids. The genes are TRBV20-1 and TRBJ1-2; no clear D. Source: peripheral blood, taken 28 days after the second AZD1222 dose. The receptor was isolated from an adult who received the AZD1222 COVID-19 vaccine. CDR3 region: CSASEVNYGYTF. DNA of the CDR3: TGCAGTGCTAGTGAGGTTAACTATGGCTACACCTTC.